This TCR beta chain was sequenced during a study of beta chain features in type 1 diabetes. Germline loops: CDR1 MDHEN, CDR2 SYDVKM. Between the trimmed V and J ends, which lost 3 bases and 0 bases, there was a span of 20 bases. The CDR3 runs 19 residues. A heparinised blood draw that averaged around 110 mL was obtained once from each donor. Every bit of the isolated RNA underwent reverse transcription, so sequencing read expressed TCRB transcripts. Sequenced by immunoSEQ multiplex PCR; TCRdb stores in-frame clones only, minus some. The repertoire consists of fewer than 650,000 clones, with 15% to 17% occurring once and the leading ten covering approximately 0.087%.

This chain connects TRBV28 to TRBJ1-4; D may be TRBD1 (5 bases). The sample was naive CD4+ T cells from blood. The origin of this receptor is a man younger than 35 in good health. CDR3 protein: CASSFGWGRRGSTNEKLFF. The CDR3 bases are TGTGCCAGCAGTTTTGGGTGGGGGAGACGGGGATCAACTAATGAAAAACTGTTTTTT.